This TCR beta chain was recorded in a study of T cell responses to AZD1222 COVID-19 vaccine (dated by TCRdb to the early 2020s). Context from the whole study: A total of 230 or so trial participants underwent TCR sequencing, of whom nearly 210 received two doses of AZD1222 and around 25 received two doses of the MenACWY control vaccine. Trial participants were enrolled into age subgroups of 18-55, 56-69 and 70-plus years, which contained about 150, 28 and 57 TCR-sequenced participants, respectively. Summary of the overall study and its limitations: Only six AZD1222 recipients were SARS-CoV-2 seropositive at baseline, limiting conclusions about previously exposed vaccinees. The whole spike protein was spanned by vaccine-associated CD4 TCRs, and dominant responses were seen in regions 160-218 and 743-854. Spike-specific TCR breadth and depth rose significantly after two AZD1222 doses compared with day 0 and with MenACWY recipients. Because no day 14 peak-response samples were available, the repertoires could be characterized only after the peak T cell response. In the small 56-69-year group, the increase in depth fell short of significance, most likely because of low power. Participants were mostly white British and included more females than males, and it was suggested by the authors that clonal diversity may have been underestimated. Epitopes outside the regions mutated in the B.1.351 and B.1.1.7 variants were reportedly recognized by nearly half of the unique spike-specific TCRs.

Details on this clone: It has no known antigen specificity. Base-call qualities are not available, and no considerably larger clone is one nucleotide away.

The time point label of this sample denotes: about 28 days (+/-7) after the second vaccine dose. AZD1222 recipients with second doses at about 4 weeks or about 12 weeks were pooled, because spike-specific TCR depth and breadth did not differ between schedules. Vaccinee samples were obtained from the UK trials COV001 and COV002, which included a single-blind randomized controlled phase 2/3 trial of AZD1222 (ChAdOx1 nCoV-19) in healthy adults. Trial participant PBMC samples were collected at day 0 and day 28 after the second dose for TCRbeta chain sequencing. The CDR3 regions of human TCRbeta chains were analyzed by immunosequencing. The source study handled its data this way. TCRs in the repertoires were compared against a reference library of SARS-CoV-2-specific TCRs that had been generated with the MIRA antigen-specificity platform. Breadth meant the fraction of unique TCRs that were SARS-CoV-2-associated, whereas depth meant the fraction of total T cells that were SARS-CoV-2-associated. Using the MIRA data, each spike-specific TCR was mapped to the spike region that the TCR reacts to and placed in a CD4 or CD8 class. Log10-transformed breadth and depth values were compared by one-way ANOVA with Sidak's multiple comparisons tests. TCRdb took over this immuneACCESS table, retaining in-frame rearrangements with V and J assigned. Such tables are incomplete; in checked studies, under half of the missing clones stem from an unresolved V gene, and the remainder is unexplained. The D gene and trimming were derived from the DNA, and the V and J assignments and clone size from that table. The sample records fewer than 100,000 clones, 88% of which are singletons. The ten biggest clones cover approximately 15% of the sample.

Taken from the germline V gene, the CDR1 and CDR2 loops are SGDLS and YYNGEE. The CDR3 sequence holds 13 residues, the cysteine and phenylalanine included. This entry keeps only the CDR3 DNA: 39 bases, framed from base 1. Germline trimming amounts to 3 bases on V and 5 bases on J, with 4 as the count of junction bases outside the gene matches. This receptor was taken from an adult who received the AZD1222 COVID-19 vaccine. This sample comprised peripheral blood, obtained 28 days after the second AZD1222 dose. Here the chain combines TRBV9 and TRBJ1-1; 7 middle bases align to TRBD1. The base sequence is TGTGCCAGCAGCGGGGCAGGGGGGACTGAAGCTTTCTTT. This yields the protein CASSGAGGTEAFF.